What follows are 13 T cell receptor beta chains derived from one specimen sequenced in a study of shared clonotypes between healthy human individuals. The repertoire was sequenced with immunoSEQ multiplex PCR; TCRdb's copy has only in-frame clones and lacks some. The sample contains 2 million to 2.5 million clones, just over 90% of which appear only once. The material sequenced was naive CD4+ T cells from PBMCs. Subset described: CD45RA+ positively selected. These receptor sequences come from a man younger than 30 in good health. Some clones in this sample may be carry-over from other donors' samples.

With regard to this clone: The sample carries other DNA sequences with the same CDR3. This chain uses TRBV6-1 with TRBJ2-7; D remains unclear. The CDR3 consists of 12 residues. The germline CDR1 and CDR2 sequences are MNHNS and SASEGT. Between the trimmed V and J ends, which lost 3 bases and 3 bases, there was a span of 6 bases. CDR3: CASSEGIYEQYF. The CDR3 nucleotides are TGTGCCAGCAGTGAGGGCATCTACGAGCAGTACTTC.

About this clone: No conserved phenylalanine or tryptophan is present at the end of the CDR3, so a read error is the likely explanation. The CDR3 region is CASSVQGTYEQYL. CDR3 nucleotides: TGTGCCAGCAGCGTCCAAGGGACCTACGAGCAGTACCTC. The V gene is TRBV5-6, the J gene TRBJ2-7, with D unclear. V was trimmed by 4 bases and J by 2 bases, leaving 10 bases between them. The germline V gene encodes CDR1 SGHDT and CDR2 YYEEEE. The CDR3 has 13 amino acids.

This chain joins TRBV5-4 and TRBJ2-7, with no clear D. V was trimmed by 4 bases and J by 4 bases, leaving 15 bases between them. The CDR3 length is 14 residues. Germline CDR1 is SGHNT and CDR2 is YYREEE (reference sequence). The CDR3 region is CASSRGAETYEQYF. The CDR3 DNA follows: TGTGCCAGCAGCAGAGGTGCGGAAACGTACGAGCAGTACTTC.

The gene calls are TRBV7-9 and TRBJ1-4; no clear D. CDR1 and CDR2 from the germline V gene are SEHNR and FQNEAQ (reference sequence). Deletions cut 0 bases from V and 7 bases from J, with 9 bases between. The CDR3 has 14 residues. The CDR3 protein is CASSLARSSEKLFF. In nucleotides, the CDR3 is TGTGCCAGCAGCTTAGCCAGATCCTCTGAAAAACTGTTTTTT.

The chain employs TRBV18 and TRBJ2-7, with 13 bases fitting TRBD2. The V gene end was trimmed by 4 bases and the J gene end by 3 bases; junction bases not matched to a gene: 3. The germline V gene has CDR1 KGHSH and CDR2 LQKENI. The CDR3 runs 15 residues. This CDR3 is CASSQTSGRDYEQYF. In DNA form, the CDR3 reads TGTGCCAGCTCACAAACTAGCGGGAGGGACTACGAGCAGTACTTC.

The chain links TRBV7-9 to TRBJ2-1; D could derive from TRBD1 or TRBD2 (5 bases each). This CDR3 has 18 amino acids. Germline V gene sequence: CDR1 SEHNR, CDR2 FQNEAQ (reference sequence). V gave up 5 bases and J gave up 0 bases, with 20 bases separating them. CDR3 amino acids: CASSTRDGRSSSYNEQFF. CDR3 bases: TGTGCCAGCAGCACCCGGGACGGACGGTCTAGCTCCTACAATGAGCAGTTCTTC.

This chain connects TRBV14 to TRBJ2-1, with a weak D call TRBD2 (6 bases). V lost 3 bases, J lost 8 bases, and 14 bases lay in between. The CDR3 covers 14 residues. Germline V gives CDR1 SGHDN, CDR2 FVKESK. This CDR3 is CASSHRVRRDEQFF. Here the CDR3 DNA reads TGTGCCAGCAGCCACAGGGTGCGGAGGGATGAGCAGTTCTTC.

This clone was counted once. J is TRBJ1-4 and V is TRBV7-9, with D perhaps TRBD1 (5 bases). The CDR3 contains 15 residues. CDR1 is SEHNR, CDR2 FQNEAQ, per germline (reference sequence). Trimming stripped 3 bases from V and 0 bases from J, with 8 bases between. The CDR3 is CASSLAGTTNEKLFF. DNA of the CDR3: TGTGCCAGCAGCTTGGCAGGGACAACTAATGAAAAACTGTTTTTT. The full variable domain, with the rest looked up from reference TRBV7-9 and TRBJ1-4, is DTGVSQNPRHKITKRGQNVTFRCDPISEHNRLYWYRQTLGQGPEFLTYFQNEAQLEKSRLLSDRFSAERPKGSFSTLEIQRTEQGDSAMYLCASSLAGTTNEKLFFGSGTQLSVL.

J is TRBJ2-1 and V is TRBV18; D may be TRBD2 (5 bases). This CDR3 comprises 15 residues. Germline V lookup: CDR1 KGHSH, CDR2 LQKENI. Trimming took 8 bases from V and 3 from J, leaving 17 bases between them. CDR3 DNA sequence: TGTGCCAGCCGGACCGCGGGCTCGAACTACAATGAGCAGTTCTTC. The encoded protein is CASRTAGSNYNEQFF.

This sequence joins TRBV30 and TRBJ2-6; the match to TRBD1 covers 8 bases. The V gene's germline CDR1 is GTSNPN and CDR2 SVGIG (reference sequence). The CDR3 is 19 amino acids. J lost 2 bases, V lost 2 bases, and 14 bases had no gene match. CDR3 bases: TGTGCCTGGAGTTCTTCGTCGGACAGGGTTCGAACTGGGGCCAACGTCCTGACTTTC. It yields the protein CAWSSSSDRVRTGANVLTF.

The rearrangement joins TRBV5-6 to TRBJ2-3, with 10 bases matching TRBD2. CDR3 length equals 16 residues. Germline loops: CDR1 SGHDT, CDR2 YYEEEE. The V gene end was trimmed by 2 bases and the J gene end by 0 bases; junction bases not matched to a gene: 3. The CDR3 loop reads CASSFGLAASTDTQYF. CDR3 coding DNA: TGTGCCAGCAGCTTTGGACTAGCGGCTAGCACAGATACGCAGTATTTT. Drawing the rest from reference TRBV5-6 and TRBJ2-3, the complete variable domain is DAGVTQSPTHLIKTRGQQVTLRCSPKSGHDTVSWYQQALGQGPQFIFQYYEEEERQRGNFPDRFSGHQFPNYSSELNVNALLLGDSALYLCASSFGLAASTDTQYFGPGTRLTVL.

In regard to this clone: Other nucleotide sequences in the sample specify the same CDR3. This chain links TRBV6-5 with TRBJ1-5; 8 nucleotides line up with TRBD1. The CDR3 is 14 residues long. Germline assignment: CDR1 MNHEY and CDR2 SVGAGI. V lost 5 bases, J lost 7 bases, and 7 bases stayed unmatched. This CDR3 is CASSGQGRNQPQHF. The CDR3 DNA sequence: TGTGCCAGCAGTGGACAGGGTCGAAACCAGCCCCAGCATTTT.

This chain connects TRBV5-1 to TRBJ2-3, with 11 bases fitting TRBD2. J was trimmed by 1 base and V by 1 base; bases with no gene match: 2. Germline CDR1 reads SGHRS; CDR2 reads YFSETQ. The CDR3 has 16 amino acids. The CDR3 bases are TGCGCCAGCAGCTTGATAGCGGGAGGGGGCACAGATACGCAGTATTTT. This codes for CASSLIAGGGTDTQYF.